This is a list of T cell receptor beta chains from one sample in a study of T cells after yellow fever vaccination. TCRdb reprocessed the 5' RACE reads with MiXCR, giving one entry per CDR3 protein. The sample lists some 600,000 distinct CDR3 sequences; about 12% were seen once. Sequenced material: PBMCs, taken on the day of the yellow fever booster vaccination. The receptors here all came from a man aged 25 to 40 who received the YFV17D yellow fever vaccine. Each CDR3 is given with its conserved first and last residue. D genes are given only for firm matches. Where a row states a size, it is once, few, many or the class of an expanded clone; other rows omit it.

v_gene,d_gene,abundance,len,j_gene,CDR3aa,CDR3nt
TRBV28,-,few,14,TRBJ2-3,CASGGDISTDTQYF,TGTGCCAGCGGTGGGGACATCAGCACAGATACGCAGTATTTT
TRBV4-2,-,-,14,TRBJ1-1,CASSYDARNTEAFF,TGTGCCAGCAGTTACGACGCCCGGAACACTGAAGCTTTCTTT
TRBV20-1,TRBD2,-,14,TRBJ2-1,CSASGLAGGVFLFF,TGCAGTGCTTCTGGACTAGCGGGAGGGGTTTTTTTGTTCTTC
TRBV20-1,-,few,11,TRBJ2-1,CSGSLAPGQFF,TGCAGTGGAAGTTTAGCCCCGGGGCAGTTCTTC
TRBV5-1,-,few,15,TRBJ1-1,CASSLDGQGRTEAFF,TGCGCCAGCAGCTTGGATGGGCAGGGGAGGACTGAAGCTTTCTTT
TRBV19,TRBD1,few,15,TRBJ2-1,CASTPGTGMYNEQFF,TGTGCCAGTACTCCCGGGACAGGCATGTACAATGAGCAGTTCTTC
TRBV6-1,TRBD2,few,19,TRBJ2-7,CASSGRTSGPLPRSYEQYF,TGTGCCAGCAGTGGAAGGACTAGCGGGCCCCTCCCCAGGTCCTACGAGCAGTACTTC
TRBV27,-,few,13,TRBJ2-1,CASSLILGTEQFF,TGTGCCAGCAGTTTGATTTTGGGCACTGAGCAGTTCTTC
TRBV13,TRBD1,few,20,TRBJ2-6,CASSLFMGGQDVSGANVLTF,TGTGCCAGCAGCTTATTTATGGGGGGACAGGACGTATCTGGGGCCAACGTCCTGACTTTC
TRBV27,-,-,14,TRBJ1-5,CASRTVGGGQPQHF,TGTGCCAGCCGTACGGTGGGCGGGGGGCAGCCCCAGCATTTT
TRBV2,TRBD1,few,15,TRBJ2-3,CASTLGQIGGDTQYF,TGTGCCAGCACCTTGGGACAGATAGGAGGAGATACGCAGTATTTT
TRBV5-1,-,-,15,TRBJ2-3,CASSPILPPEDTQYF,TGCGCCAGCAGCCCAATCCTTCCGCCAGAGGATACGCAGTATTTT
TRBV21-1,-,-,16,TRBJ2-3,CASSKDYGNSTDTQYF,TGTGCCAGCAGCAAAGACTACGGAAATAGCACAGATACGCAGTATTTT
TRBV10-2,TRBD2,-,13,TRBJ2-7,CASREGLAREQYF,TGCGCCAGCAGGGAAGGACTAGCGAGAGAGCAGTACTTC
TRBV20-1,TRBD2,few,15,TRBJ2-1,CSASPASGSYNEQFF,TGCAGTGCTAGTCCGGCTAGCGGCTCCTACAATGAGCAGTTCTTC
TRBV5-1,-,few,14,TRBJ2-7,CASSREDLSYEQYF,TGCGCCAGCAGCCGAGAGGATCTCTCCTACGAGCAGTACTTC
TRBV21-1,-,few,15,TRBJ2-1,CASGKRTSSYNEQFF,TGTGCCAGCGGAAAAAGGACTAGCTCCTACAATGAGCAGTTCTTC
TRBV6-2/TRBV6-3,-,few,13,TRBJ2-1,CASSSPAGNEQFF,TGTGCCAGCAGTTCCCCTGCGGGCAATGAGCAGTTCTTC
TRBV2,TRBD2,few,15,TRBJ2-1,CASRERERSYNEQFF,TGTGCCAGCAGGGAGCGGGAGAGGTCCTACAATGAGCAGTTCTTC
TRBV19,-,-,14,TRBJ2-4,CASSIAGRADIQYF,TGTGCCAGTAGTATAGCGGGCAGGGCTGACATTCAGTACTTC
TRBV7-9,-,few,12,TRBJ1-6,CASSLEVSPLHF,TGTGCCAGCAGCTTAGAGGTGTCACCCCTCCACTTT
TRBV5-1,-,-,16,TRBJ2-7,CASSFSWDRPAYEQYF,TGCGCCAGCAGCTTTTCGTGGGACCGACCAGCCTACGAGCAGTACTTC
TRBV7-2,-,-,17,TRBJ1-4,CASSLNPLPYGNEKLFF,TGTGCCAGCAGCCTAAATCCTCTTCCTTATGGGAATGAAAAACTGTTTTTT
TRBV5-1,-,-,15,TRBJ2-3,CASSLGGDSTDTQYF,TGCGCCAGCAGCTTGGGGGGAGACAGCACAGATACGCAGTATTTT
TRBV5-6,-,few,12,TRBJ2-7,CASSSGLLKQYF,TGTGCCAGCAGCTCGGGACTCCTGAAGCAGTACTTC
TRBV12-3/TRBV12-4,TRBD2,few,14,TRBJ2-3,CASSWTSGGDTQYF,TGTGCCAGCAGTTGGACTAGCGGGGGGGATACGCAGTATTTT
TRBV21-1,-,-,17,TRBJ2-4,CASYDSGFSLAKNIQYF,TGTGCCAGCTACGACAGCGGATTCTCACTAGCCAAAAACATTCAGTACTTC
TRBV20-1,-,many,13,TRBJ1-3,CSASRRSGNTIYF,TGCAGTGCTAGCAGGCGCTCTGGAAACACCATATATTTT
TRBV29-1,-,few,11,TRBJ1-2,CSPMALYGYTF,TGCAGCCCTATGGCCCTGTATGGCTACACCTTC
TRBV12-3/TRBV12-4,-,few,12,TRBJ2-2,CASSRTGGELFF,TGTGCCAGCAGCCGGACGGGAGGGGAGCTGTTTTTT
TRBV5-1,TRBD1,few,16,TRBJ1-1,CASSLPGVRGPGEAFF,TGCGCCAGCAGCTTGCCCGGGGTCAGGGGGCCTGGTGAAGCTTTCTTT
TRBV27,-,-,14,TRBJ2-2,CASSHKPNTGELFF,TGTGCCAGCAGCCACAAACCGAACACCGGGGAGCTGTTTTTT
TRBV20-1,TRBD2,-,16,TRBJ2-3,CCARDLVAGVADTQYF,TGCTGTGCTAGAGATCTGGTAGCGGGAGTGGCAGATACGCAGTATTTT